This T cell receptor (beta chain) stems from a study of blood T cells in healthy people across ages. V was shortened by 4 bases and J by 9 bases, with 8 bases between the two germline ends. Germline V CDR1 and CDR2: SGDLS, YYNGEE. The CDR3 is 11 residues long. The second PCR ran roughly 6 to 11 cycles with a sample-barcoded 5' primer and J-beta primers. TCRdb recomputed calls from the 5' RACE reads with MiXCR, one row per CDR3 protein. The sample holds over a million distinct CDR3 sequences; 35% to 50% are singletons and the top ten take approximately 20%. The TCR originated in a woman aged 60-70 years in good health. What was sequenced was blood. The V and J genes are TRBV9 and TRBJ2-1; D perhaps matches TRBD2 (5 bases). The DNA for the CDR3 is TGTGCCAGCAGCTTCGAGGGTGAGCAGTTCTTC. Protein: CASSFEGEQFF.